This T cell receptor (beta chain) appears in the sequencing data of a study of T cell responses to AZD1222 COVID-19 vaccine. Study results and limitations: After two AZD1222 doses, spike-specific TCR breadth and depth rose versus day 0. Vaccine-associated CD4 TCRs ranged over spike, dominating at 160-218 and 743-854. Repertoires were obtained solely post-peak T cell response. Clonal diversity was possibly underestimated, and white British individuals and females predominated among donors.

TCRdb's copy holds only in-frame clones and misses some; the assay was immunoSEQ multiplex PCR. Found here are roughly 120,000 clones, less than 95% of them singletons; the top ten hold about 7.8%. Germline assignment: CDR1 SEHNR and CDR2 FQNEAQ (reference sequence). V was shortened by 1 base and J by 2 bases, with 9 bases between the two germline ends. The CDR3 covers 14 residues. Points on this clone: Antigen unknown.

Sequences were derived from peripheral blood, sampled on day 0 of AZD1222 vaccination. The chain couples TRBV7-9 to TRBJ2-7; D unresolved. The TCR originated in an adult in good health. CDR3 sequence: CASSLGLTTYEQYF. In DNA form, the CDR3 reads TGTGCCAGCAGCTTAGGGTTAACTACCTACGAGCAGTACTTC.